This passage covers 27 T cell receptor beta chains from one sample sequenced in a study of blood T cell repertoires in COVID-19. Sequencing was performed with immunoSEQ multiplex PCR; in TCRdb, only in-frame clones are kept and a portion is missing. The sample lists about 260,000 clones, roughly 90% occurring once. The specimen sequenced was PBMCs or T cells enriched from blood (not recorded which). The receptor set was obtained from a woman in her 50s who had recovered from COVID-19.

This clone has more than one count but fewer than ten. V usage is TRBV10-3 and J usage is TRBJ2-2, with 7 bases that match TRBD2. Trimming removed 8 bases from V and 5 bases from J; junction bases left unmatched: 11. Germline assignment: CDR1 ENHRY and CDR2 SYGVKD. The CDR3 is 15 amino acids. The CDR3 bases are TGTGCCATCCGGGAGGACACCTCGGTTACCGGGGAGCTGTTTTTT. Protein: CAIREDTSVTGELFF.

V is TRBV28 and J is TRBJ2-7; 7 positions match TRBD1. Germline trimming cut 6 bases from V and 6 bases from J; bases unmatched to any gene: 11. From germline, CDR1 is MDHEN and CDR2 SYDVKM. CDR3 length: 14 residues. The CDR3 sequence is CASRVDRARSEQYF. CDR3 nucleotide sequence: TGTGCCAGCAGGGTAGACAGGGCAAGAAGCGAGCAGTACTTC.

This clone was seen just once. This chain links TRBV28 with TRBJ2-7; D not resolved. Trimming stripped 1 base from V and 7 bases from J, with 5 bases between. This CDR3 has 11 amino acids. Per germline, CDR1 MDHEN and CDR2 SYDVKM. For the CDR3, the DNA is TGTGCCAGCAGTTTATCCAGGGAGCAGTACTTC. Encoded protein: CASSLSREQYF.

The gene calls are TRBV7-3 and TRBJ2-7; 7 nucleotides match TRBD2. Germline values: CDR1 SGHTA, CDR2 FQGTGA. V shed 4 bases, J shed 5 bases, and the junction held 11 bases outside the gene matches. The CDR3 loop spans 15 amino acids. The DNA of the CDR3 is TGTGCCAGCAGCTCCCTTTTTAGCGGGCGCCACGAGCAGTACTTC. It translates to CASSSLFSGRHEQYF.

This clone was recorded a few times. The chain links TRBV30 to TRBJ1-5; a possible D gene is TRBD1 (5 bases). The V gene lost 3 bases and the J gene lost 6 bases, with 15 bases spanning the gap. The CDR3 is 14 amino acids. Germline V gene data show CDR1 as GTSNPN and CDR2 as SVGIG (reference sequence). CDR3 nucleotides: TGTGCCTGGAGCGGGCAGGGTTTAGGTCAGCCCCAGCATTTT. Its translation: CAWSGQGLGQPQHF. Together with reference TRBV30 and TRBJ1-5, the CDR3 gives the full variable domain: SQTIHQWPATLVQPVGSPLSLECTVEGTSNPNLYWYRQAAGRGLQLLFYSVGIGQISSEVPQNLSASRPQDRQFILSSKKLLLSDSGFYLCAWSGQGLGQPQHFGDGTRLSIL.

The rearrangement uses TRBV7-3 and TRBJ2-3; 8 nucleotides agree with TRBD2. The V and J ends lost 4 bases and 6 bases, in that order; junction bases with no gene match: 6. The CDR3 is made up of 14 amino acids. Germline values: CDR1 SGHTA, CDR2 FQGTGA. CDR3 sequence: CASSSGGAPDTQYF. The CDR3 DNA sequence: TGTGCCAGCAGCTCCGGGGGGGCCCCTGATACGCAGTATTTT.

The chain couples TRBV9 to TRBJ1-1; no firm D call. Germline V lookup: CDR1 SGDLS, CDR2 YYNGEE. The CDR3 has 13 residues. The ends were cut back, 0 bases at V and 6 bases at J, with 9 bases in the middle. As DNA, the CDR3 is TGTGCCAGCAGCGTAGTGGTGGGCCCTGAAGCTTTCTTT. This gives the protein CASSVVVGPEAFF.

This chain connects TRBV30 to TRBJ2-1; TRBD1 agrees at 7 bases. This CDR3 comprises 13 residues. V trimming: 1 base; J trimming: 8 bases; junction bases outside the gene matches: 5. The germline V gene has CDR1 GTSNPN and CDR2 SVGIG (reference sequence). Written as DNA, the CDR3 is TGTGCCTGGAGTGGAGACAGGGCCCATGAGCAGTTCTTC. Its translation is CAWSGDRAHEQFF.

The CDR3 region has the DNA TGTGCCAGCAGCTCATCCGTCCTACGAAAAACCTACGAGCAGTACTTC. Amino acids: CASSSSVLRKTYEQYF. The rearrangement joins TRBV7-2 to TRBJ2-7, with D unresolved. V lost 4 bases to trimming and J lost 2 bases, with 18 bases between them. The germline gives CDR1 SGHTA, CDR2 FQGNSA. The CDR3 covers 16 residues.

V and J are TRBV3-1 (or the pseudogene TRBV3-2) and TRBJ2-5; 7 positions match TRBD1. The junction had 11 bases not matched to a gene; V was cut back by 5 bases and J by 5 bases. This CDR3 region has 15 residues. Per the germline V gene, CDR1 is LGHDT and CDR2 is YNNKEL (reference sequence). The CDR3 sequence: CASSWVRGPVETQYF. In DNA, the CDR3 is TGTGCCAGCAGCTGGGTTAGGGGGCCGGTCGAGACCCAGTACTTC.

This chain connects TRBV28 to TRBJ2-2; possible D gene TRBD2, 6 bases. Trimming took 7 bases from V and 6 from J, leaving 15 bases between them. Germline CDR1 MDHEN, CDR2 SYDVKM. The CDR3 has 14 amino acids. CDR3 region: CASIRGSSAGELFF. CDR3 DNA: TGTGCCAGCATACGGGGGAGTAGTGCCGGGGAGCTGTTTTTT.

J is TRBJ2-1 and V is TRBV6-2 or TRBV6-3, with TRBD2 matching over 9 bases. CDR1 is MNHEY, CDR2 SVGEGT, per germline. After removal of 2 bases from V and 7 bases from J, the junction contained 12 bases not matched to a gene. This CDR3 has 17 amino acids. CDR3 in amino acids: CASSYTNLAGVGNEQFF. The DNA for the CDR3 is TGTGCCAGCAGTTACACGAATTTAGCGGGAGTCGGAAATGAGCAGTTCTTC.

The chain recombines TRBV30 with TRBJ1-6; D gene ambiguous. Germline lookup yields CDR1 GTSNPN and CDR2 SVGIG (reference sequence). V was shortened by 0 bases and J by 9 bases, with 18 bases between the two germline ends. This CDR3 is built from 16 residues. CDR3 nucleotides: TGTGCCTGGAGTGTAACGTCCGTTTCACTATTTTCACCCCTCCACTTT. Amino acids: CAWSVTSVSLFSPLHF.

DNA of the CDR3: TGTGCCAGCAGCTTGCCGGGACAAAGGGCAGAGACCCAGTACTTC. Residues: CASSLPGQRAETQYF. The chain employs TRBV5-4 and TRBJ2-5; tentatively, D is TRBD1 (6 bases). The germline V and J ends were trimmed by 1 base and 4 bases, with 14 bases remaining between them. The germline gives CDR1 SGHNT, CDR2 YYREEE (reference sequence). The CDR3 covers 15 residues.

The count of this clone is one. The J gene is TRBJ1-1, the V gene TRBV27; TRBD1 matches at 8 bases. The V gene's germline CDR1 is MNHEY and CDR2 SMNVEV (reference sequence). Losses at the gene ends were 8 bases for V and 1 base for J; bases not matched to a gene: 12. This CDR3 has 16 residues. This chain's CDR3 is CASHKRTGPRNTEAFF. CDR3 DNA sequence: TGTGCCAGCCATAAGAGGACAGGGCCTAGGAACACTGAAGCTTTCTTT.

This clone was recorded only once. The CDR3: CASSSPGQGTEQYF. CDR3 DNA sequence: TGTGCCAGCAGCTCTCCGGGACAGGGTACCGAGCAGTACTTC. The rearrangement uses TRBV7-9 and TRBJ2-7; 9 nucleotides align to TRBD1. CDR3 size: 14 residues. CDR1 and CDR2 (germline): SEHNR, FQNEAQ (reference sequence). The V and J ends lost 4 bases and 6 bases, in that order; junction bases with no gene match: 7. The full variable domain, rest sourced from reference TRBV7-9 and TRBJ2-7, is DTGVSQNPRHKITKRGQNVTFRCDPISEHNRLYWYRQTLGQGPEFLTYFQNEAQLEKSRLLSDRFSAERPKGSFSTLEIQRTEQGDSAMYLCASSSPGQGTEQYFGPGTRLTVT.

The chain recombines TRBV28 with TRBJ2-7, with 9 nucleotides matching TRBD1. V trimming: 6 bases; J trimming: 0 bases; junction bases outside the gene matches: 3. In germline, CDR1 is MDHEN, CDR2 SYDVKM. The CDR3 runs to 14 residues. CDR3 sequence reads: CASSGTGSSYEQYF. The DNA of the CDR3 is TGTGCCAGCAGCGGGACAGGGAGCTCCTACGAGCAGTACTTC.

The V gene is TRBV24-1, the J gene TRBJ2-1, with D tentatively TRBD1 (6 bases). Looked up from germline, CDR1 is KGHDR and CDR2 is SFDVKD. This CDR3 has 14 residues. Trimming left V 5 bases short and J 5 bases short, with 12 bases between. In DNA form, the CDR3 reads TGTGCCACCAGTGTTTCGCGACAGGACAATGAGCAGTTCTTC. It specifies CATSVSRQDNEQFF.

V and J are TRBV3-1 (or the pseudogene TRBV3-2) and TRBJ2-5, with 9 bases fitting TRBD1. J was trimmed by 6 bases and V by 0 bases; bases with no gene match: 11. The CDR3 extends over 17 amino acids. Germline V lookup: CDR1 LGHDT, CDR2 YNNKEL (reference sequence). This CDR3 is CASSQDQIRDRDKTQYF. For the CDR3, the DNA is TGTGCCAGCAGCCAAGATCAGATCCGGGACAGGGATAAGACCCAGTACTTC.

The gene calls are TRBV3-1 (or the pseudogene TRBV3-2) and TRBJ1-5; D perhaps matches TRBD1 (6 bases). The CDR3 is 15 residues long. Trimming pared 1 base from V and 5 bases from J, leaving 12 bases between. Germline V gene lookup returns CDR1 LGHDT and CDR2 YNNKEL (reference sequence). The CDR3 is CASSQGLGGYQPQHF. The DNA of the CDR3 is TGTGCCAGCAGCCAAGGGCTAGGGGGTTATCAGCCCCAGCATTTT.

The V and J genes are TRBV28 and TRBJ2-1; 11 bases align to TRBD2. The CDR3 runs to 14 residues. CDR1 and CDR2 from the germline V gene are MDHEN and SYDVKM. V dropped 6 bases and J dropped 13; count of bases not matched to a gene: 11. CDR3 protein: CASRGTSGRAPQFF. CDR3 coding DNA: TGTGCCAGCAGGGGAACTAGCGGGAGAGCCCCCCAGTTCTTC. The full variable domain, completed using reference TRBV28 and TRBJ2-1, is DVKVTQSSRYLVKRTGEKVFLECVQDMDHENMFWYRQDPGLGLRLIYFSYDVKMKEKGDIPEGYSVSREKKERFSLILESASTNQTSMYLCASRGTSGRAPQFFGPGTRLTVL.

The gene calls are TRBV5-1 and TRBJ1-2; D not certain. CDR3 length: 14 residues. V was trimmed by 4 bases and J by 6 bases, leaving 16 bases between them. Germline CDR1 is SGHRS and CDR2 is YFSETQ. The CDR3 sequence: CASSEMAILHGYTF. The DNA for the CDR3 is TGCGCCAGCAGCGAAATGGCCATTCTCCATGGCTACACCTTC.

This rearrangement joins TRBV2 to TRBJ1-5; TRBD1 matches at 7 bases. The germline CDR1 and CDR2 sequences are SNHLY and FYNNEI. V was pared by 3 bases and J by 4 bases, with 6 bases of the junction left unmatched. This CDR3 is built from 15 residues. CDR3 bases: TGTGCCAGCAGTGATTTATGGACAGGTAATCAGCCCCAGCATTTT. Amino acids: CASSDLWTGNQPQHF.

The rearrangement links TRBV28 to TRBJ2-3, with 7 bases that match TRBD1. The CDR3 has 15 residues. From germline, CDR1 is MDHEN and CDR2 SYDVKM. Trimming removed 7 bases from V and 2 bases from J; junction bases left unmatched: 9. This CDR3 is CASNTPGQLTDTQYF. For the CDR3, the DNA is TGTGCCAGCAACACCCCGGGACAGCTCACAGATACGCAGTATTTT.

CDR3 in amino acids: CASSRLVTAGELFF. The CDR3 nucleotides read TGCGCCAGCAGCCGACTAGTAACAGCCGGGGAGCTGTTTTTT. V usage is TRBV5-1 and J usage is TRBJ2-2; D possibly corresponds to TRBD2 (6 bases). The V and J ends lost 4 bases and 6 bases respectively, with 13 bases between them. Germline V gives CDR1 SGHRS, CDR2 YFSETQ. The CDR3 is made up of 14 amino acids.

This chain joins TRBV11-3 and TRBJ1-1; D not resolved. This CDR3 is built from 13 residues. The V end lost 6 bases, the J end lost 5 bases, and 13 bases lay between the germline ends. Germline loops: CDR1 SGHNT, CDR2 YENEEA. CDR3 DNA: TGTGCCAGCAGTCATACCCGGGGAACTGAAGCTTTCTTT. It yields the protein CASSHTRGTEAFF.

The V gene is TRBV7-2, the J gene TRBJ2-5; 7 bases agree with TRBD2. Per the germline V gene, CDR1 is SGHTA and CDR2 is FQGNSA. The CDR3 runs 15 residues. V lost 7 bases and J lost 1; bases outside the gene matches: 9. The DNA for the CDR3 is TGTGCCAGCACCCCACGGCGGGGGACCCAAGAGACCCAGTACTTC. Translated: CASTPRRGTQETQYF. The full variable domain, completed using reference TRBV7-2 and TRBJ2-5, is GAGVSQSPSNKVTEKGKDVELRCDPISGHTALYWYRQSLGQGLEFLIYFQGNSAPDKSGLPSDRFSAERTGGSVSTLTIQRTQQEDSAVYLCASTPRRGTQETQYFGPGTRLLVL.